Each of the 10 T cell receptor beta chains below was sequenced from the same sample in a study of blood T cell repertoires in COVID-19. Clones were read by immunoSEQ multiplex PCR, and TCRdb kept only the in-frame ones, dropping some. The table lists about 46,000 clones, 88% of them singletons. The sample was peripheral blood. The receptors shown here come from a human donor with active COVID-19. The donor label of this sample is uncertain.

CDR3 DNA: TGCGCCTCCACAGGGCTGAACACCGGGGAGCTGTTTTTT. Its protein is CASTGLNTGELFF. The chain recombines TRBV4-1 with TRBJ2-2; D might be TRBD1 (6 bases). Per germline, CDR1 MGHRA and CDR2 YSYEKL. The CDR3 runs 13 residues. V was trimmed by 11 bases and J by 1 base, leaving 11 bases between them.

The gene calls are TRBV9 and TRBJ1-6; D gene uncertain. The CDR3 loop spans 13 amino acids. V was cut by 4 bases and J by 0 bases, with 2 bases left in between. CDR1 and CDR2 (germline): SGDLS, YYNGEE. CDR3 in amino acids: CASSLSYNSPLHF. CDR3 DNA: TGTGCCAGCAGCCTCTCCTATAATTCACCCCTCCACTTT. The full variable domain, with the rest looked up from reference TRBV9 and TRBJ1-6, is DSGVTQTPKHLITATGQRVTLRCSPRSGDLSVYWYQQSLDQGLQFLIQYYNGEERAKGNILERFSAQQFPDLHSELNLSSLELGDSALYFCASSLSYNSPLHFGNGTRLTVT.

This chain connects TRBV5-5 to TRBJ1-1; no firm D call. Looked up from germline, CDR1 is SGHKS and CDR2 is YYEKEE (reference sequence). Trimming removed 4 bases at V and 0 bases at J, with 22 bases between. The CDR3 length is 18 residues. The CDR3 nucleotides read TGTGCCAGCAGCCCCTGGCAGACCTTTGTGGCGGTGAACACTGAAGCTTTCTTT. Protein: CASSPWQTFVAVNTEAFF.

The J gene is TRBJ2-1, the V gene TRBV5-6, with 7 bases aligning to TRBD2. The J segment lost 2 bases and the V segment lost 0 bases, leaving 5 bases of the junction unmatched. The CDR3 runs 16 residues. Germline lookup yields CDR1 SGHDT and CDR2 YYEEEE. The CDR3 loop is CASSLAAGLAYNEQFF. The CDR3 nucleotides are TGTGCCAGCAGCTTGGCAGCTGGACTAGCCTACAATGAGCAGTTCTTC. The complete variable domain, with remaining parts taken from reference TRBV5-6 and TRBJ2-1, reads DAGVTQSPTHLIKTRGQQVTLRCSPKSGHDTVSWYQQALGQGPQFIFQYYEEEERQRGNFPDRFSGHQFPNYSSELNVNALLLGDSALYLCASSLAAGLAYNEQFFGPGTRLTVL.

The chain uses TRBV5-1 and TRBJ1-2, with TRBD1 matching over 9 bases. The CDR3 spans 14 residues. The V segment lost 2 bases and the J segment 6 bases; nucleotides outside the gene matches: 5. CDR1 and CDR2 (germline): SGHRS, YFSETQ. CDR3 sequence reads: CASSLGQGQDGYTF. For the CDR3, the DNA is TGCGCCAGCAGCTTAGGACAGGGGCAGGATGGCTACACCTTC. The entire variable domain, with the rest obtained from reference TRBV5-1 and TRBJ1-2, is as follows: KAGVTQTPRYLIKTRGQQVTLSCSPISGHRSVSWYQQTPGQGLQFLFEYFSETQRNKGNFPGRFSGRQFSNSRSEMNVSTLELGDSALYLCASSLGQGQDGYTFGSGTRLTVV.

This chain links TRBV7-8 with TRBJ1-4, with D uncertain. Germline assignment: CDR1 SGHVS and CDR2 FQNEAQ. The CDR3 is made up of 15 amino acids. V shed 0 bases and J shed 3 bases, with 8 bases lying between them. The chain's CDR3 is CASSLAERANEKLFF. The DNA of the CDR3 is TGTGCCAGCAGCTTAGCCGAGAGAGCTAATGAAAAACTGTTTTTT. Based on the CDR3 plus reference TRBV7-8 and TRBJ1-4, the full variable domain is GAGVSQSPRYKVAKRGQDVALRCDPISGHVSLFWYQQALGQGPEFLTYFQNEAQLDKSGLPSDRFFAERPEGSVSTLKIQRTQQEDSAVYLCASSLAERANEKLFFGSGTQLSVL.

V and J are TRBV5-4 and TRBJ2-1; 8 bases agree with TRBD1. The CDR3 spans 15 residues. Germline CDR1 and CDR2: SGHNT and YYREEE (reference sequence). Trimming cost V 4 bases and J 3 bases; bases outside gene matches: 6. CDR3 nucleotides: TGTGCCAGCAGCCTCGACAGGGGAAACTACAATGAGCAGTTCTTC. Its translation: CASSLDRGNYNEQFF.

The count of this clone is one. The chain uses TRBV30 and TRBJ2-5; 7 bases line up with TRBD2. Germline lookup yields CDR1 GTSNPN and CDR2 SVGIG (reference sequence). This CDR3 spans 11 amino acids. V lost 5 bases, J lost 9 bases, and 6 bases stayed unmatched. CDR3 amino acids: CAWGTAGAQYF. The CDR3 nucleotides are TGTGCCTGGGGGACCGCGGGGGCCCAGTACTTC.

V is TRBV29-1 and J is TRBJ2-5, with 9 nucleotides matching TRBD1. The CDR3 is made up of 14 amino acids. CDR1 and CDR2 (germline): SQVTM, ANQGSEA. V lost 7 bases, J lost 4 bases, and 10 bases stayed unmatched. DNA for the CDR3: TGCAGCGCCGGATGGGGACAGGGACGAGAGACCCAGTACTTC. Its protein product is CSAGWGQGRETQYF.

The chain uses TRBV1 and TRBJ2-3; TRBD2 is the table's D call, not checked against the DNA. TRBV1 is a recognized pseudogene. The CDR3 runs 16 residues. As DNA, the CDR3 is TGCACCAGCAGCCAAGACGGGCGGGGAGCCACAGATACGCAGTATTTT. Translating gives CTSSQDGRGATDTQYF.